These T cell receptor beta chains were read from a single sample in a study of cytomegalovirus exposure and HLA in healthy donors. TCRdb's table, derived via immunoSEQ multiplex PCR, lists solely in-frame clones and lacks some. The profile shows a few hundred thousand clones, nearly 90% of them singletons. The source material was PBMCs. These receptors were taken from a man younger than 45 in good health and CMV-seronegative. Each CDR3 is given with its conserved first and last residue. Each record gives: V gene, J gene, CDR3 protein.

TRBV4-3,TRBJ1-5,CASSQDIRGRYSNQPQHF
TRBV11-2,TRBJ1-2,CASSSRAGWDYGYTF
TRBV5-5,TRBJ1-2,CASSVDHRVLWGYTF
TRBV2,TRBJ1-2,CASSAGQSSGYTF
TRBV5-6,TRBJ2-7,CASSFPTGGYEQYF
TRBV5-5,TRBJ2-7,CASSLDTGMVEQYF
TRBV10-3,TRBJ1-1,CATSAANTEAFF
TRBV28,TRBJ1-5,CASGRGVRNQPQHF
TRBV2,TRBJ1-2,CASSEYEGSAYGYTF
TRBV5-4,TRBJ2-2,CASSPSHPGQGSSVGELFF
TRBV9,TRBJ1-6,CASSEGGAYNSPLHF
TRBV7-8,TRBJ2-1,CASSPRDRDDEQFF
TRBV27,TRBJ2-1,CASTPDLSAYNEQFF
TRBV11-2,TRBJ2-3,CASSLRSTDTQYF
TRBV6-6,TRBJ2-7,CASSHRDLGGYEQYF
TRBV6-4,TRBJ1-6,CASSEAGGGGSPLHF
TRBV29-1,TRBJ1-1,CSVQVGGNTEAFF
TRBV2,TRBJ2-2,CASVRQNTGELFF
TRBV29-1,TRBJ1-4,CSTGTGDANEKLFF
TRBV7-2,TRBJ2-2,CASSLVSLTGELFF
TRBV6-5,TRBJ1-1,CASSYATGHMNTEAFF
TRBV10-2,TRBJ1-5,CASSAGQGINQPQHF
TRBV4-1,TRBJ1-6,CASSLEKQGTNSPLHF
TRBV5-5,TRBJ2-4,CASSSPGVPKNIQYF
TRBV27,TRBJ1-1,CASSSQGLRTEAFF
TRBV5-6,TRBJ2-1,CASSLVSGGANEQFF
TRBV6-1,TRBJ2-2,CATRGDRVKTGELFF
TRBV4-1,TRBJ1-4,CASSQAGGSNEKLFF
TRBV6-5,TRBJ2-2,CASRSGTGNTGELFF
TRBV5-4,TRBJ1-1,CASSAPPGVNTEAFF
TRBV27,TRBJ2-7,CATSRGTGFYEQYF
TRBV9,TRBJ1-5,CASSVAPGLNQPQHF
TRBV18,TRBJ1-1,CASSPRQGEGTEAFF
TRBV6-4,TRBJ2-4,CASSDSEKNIQYF
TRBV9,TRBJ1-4,CASSAVQGANEKLFF
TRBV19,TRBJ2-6,CASSTSGLSGANVLTF
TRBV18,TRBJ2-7,CASQGGVGYEQYF
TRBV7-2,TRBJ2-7,CASSLTGQGYSYEQYF
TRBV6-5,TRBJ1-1,CASTLRGVSTEAFF
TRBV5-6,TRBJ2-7,CASSLVDRADLHF
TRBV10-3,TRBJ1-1,CAITRAENTEAFF
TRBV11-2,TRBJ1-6,CASSLVGGANSPLHF
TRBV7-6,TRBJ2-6,CASSRGGAGGSSGANVLTF
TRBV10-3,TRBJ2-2,CAISGRTSGGGTGELFF
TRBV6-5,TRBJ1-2,CASSPAPSYNYGYTF
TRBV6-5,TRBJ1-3,CASSYSSRGAGNTIYF
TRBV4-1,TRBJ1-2,CASRAWTGDGYTF
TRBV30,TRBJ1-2,CAWESEIHPRYTF
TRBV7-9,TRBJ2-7,CASSGQGALYEQYF
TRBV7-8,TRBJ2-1,CASSQRTSGGTSYNEQFF
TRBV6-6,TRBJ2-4,CASSYWAGGDKNIQYF
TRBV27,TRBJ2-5,CASSFNQGKTQYF
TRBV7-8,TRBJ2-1,CASSAGTSGGTINEQFF
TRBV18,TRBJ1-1,CASSPRGTGQNTEAFF
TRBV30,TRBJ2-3,CASRARGGTDTQYF
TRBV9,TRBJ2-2,CASSVGRGGPFRELFF
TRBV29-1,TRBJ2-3,CSVGLRTDTQYF